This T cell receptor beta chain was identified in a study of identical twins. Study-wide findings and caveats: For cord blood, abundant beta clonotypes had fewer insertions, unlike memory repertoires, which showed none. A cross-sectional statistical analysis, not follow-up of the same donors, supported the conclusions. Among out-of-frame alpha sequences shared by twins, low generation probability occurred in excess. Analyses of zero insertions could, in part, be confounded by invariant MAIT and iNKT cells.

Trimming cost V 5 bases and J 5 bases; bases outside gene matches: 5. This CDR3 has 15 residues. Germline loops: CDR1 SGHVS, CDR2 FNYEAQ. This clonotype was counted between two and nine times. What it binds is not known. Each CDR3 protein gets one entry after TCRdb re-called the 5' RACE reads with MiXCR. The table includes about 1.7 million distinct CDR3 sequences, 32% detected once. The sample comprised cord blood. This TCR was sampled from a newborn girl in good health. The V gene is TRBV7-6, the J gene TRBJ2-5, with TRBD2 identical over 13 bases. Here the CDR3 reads CASSVGLAGTETQYF. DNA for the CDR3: TGTGCCAGCAGCGTGGGACTAGCGGGAACTGAGACCCAGTACTTC.